This entry describes one TCR beta chain. The antigen is undetermined. This record belongs to a study of identifying expanded T cells in peripheral blood. CDR3 length: 13 residues. Trimming removed 2 bases from V and 2 bases from J, with 6 bases in between. In germline, CDR1 is KGHSH, CDR2 LQKENI. During the collection period, no donor immune events like infections were recorded. Study observations and caveats: Technical replicates showed about 1.1 changed clones; two weeks about 16; four weeks 19. Clone count variance between approximately 2-week samples rose with total template count.

TCRdb's copy holds only in-frame clones and misses some; the assay was immunoSEQ multiplex PCR. The sample has about 86,000 clones, about 88% seen once. This rearrangement joins TRBV18 to TRBJ2-5; D is perhaps TRBD1 (5 bases). Sequencing was done on a sample of blood. The sequence was collected from a person aged 18-69 years in good health. The CDR3 coding sequence is TGTGCCAGCTCACCAAACAGGCAAGAGACCCAGTACTTC. Translated: CASSPNRQETQYF.